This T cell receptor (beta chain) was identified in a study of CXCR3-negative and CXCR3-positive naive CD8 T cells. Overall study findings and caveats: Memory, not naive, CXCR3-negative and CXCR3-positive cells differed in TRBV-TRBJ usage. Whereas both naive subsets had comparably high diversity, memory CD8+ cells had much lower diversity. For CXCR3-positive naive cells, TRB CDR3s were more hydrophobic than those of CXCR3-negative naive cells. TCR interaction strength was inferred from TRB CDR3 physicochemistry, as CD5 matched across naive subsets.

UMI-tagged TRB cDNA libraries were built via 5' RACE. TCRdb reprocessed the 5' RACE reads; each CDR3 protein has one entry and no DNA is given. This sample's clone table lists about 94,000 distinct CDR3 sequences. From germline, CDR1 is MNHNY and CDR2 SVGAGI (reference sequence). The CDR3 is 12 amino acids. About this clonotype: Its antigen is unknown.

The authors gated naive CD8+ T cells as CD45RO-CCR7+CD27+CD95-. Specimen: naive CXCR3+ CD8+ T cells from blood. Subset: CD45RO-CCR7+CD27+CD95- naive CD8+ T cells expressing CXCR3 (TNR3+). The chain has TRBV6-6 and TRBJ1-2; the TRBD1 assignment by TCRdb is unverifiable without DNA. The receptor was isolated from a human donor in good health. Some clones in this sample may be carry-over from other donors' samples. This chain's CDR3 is CASSQQGAAWTF.